This T cell receptor beta chain was documented in a study of blood T cell repertoires in COVID-19. This clone is a singleton in its sample. Sequenced by immunoSEQ multiplex PCR; TCRdb stores in-frame clones only, minus some. This sample has some 120,000 clones, with around nine tenths found just once. The germline V gene encodes CDR1 MDHEN and CDR2 SYDVKM. With 6 bases clipped from V and 4 bases from J, the junction kept 9 bases outside the gene matches. The CDR3 is 15 amino acids. This clonotype was obtained from a human donor with acute or convalescent COVID-19. The donor label of this sample is uncertain. The sequenced sample consisted of peripheral blood. The J gene is TRBJ2-1, the V gene TRBV28, with 7 bases matching TRBD1. The DNA for the CDR3 is TGTGCCAGCAGCCCCCAGGGGGTCTCGTACAATGAGCAGTTCTTC. Translation: CASSPQGVSYNEQFF.